This T cell receptor (beta chain) was documented in a study of regulatory T cells in long-lasting Graves disease. The overall study: Antithyroid drugs had been given to newly diagnosed Graves' patients for under 3 months. Study results and limitations: Persistent cases favored TRBV28, TRBJ1-2 and TRBJ2-5.

Time point here: newly diagnosed GD, antithyroid drugs for less than 3 months. Making the TCR library involved RNA that had been extracted from PBMCs. Deletions cut 4 bases from V and 1 base from J, with 17 bases between. The CDR3 spans 17 residues. Germline V gene data show CDR1 as KGHSH and CDR2 as LQKENI. This clonotype has more than one count but fewer than ten. Its antigen is unknown. Library construction for TCR beta used iRepertoire HTBI primers and Arm-PCR of CDR3 regions. TCRdb reprocessed the multiplex PCR reads with MiXCR, giving one entry per CDR3 protein. This sample has hundreds of thousands of distinct CDR3 sequences, with about 14% found just once. The same data also went into a second study, on T cells in Graves' hyperthyroidism and ophthalmopathy. That work adds: HTBI primers were the set used in a first-round RT-PCR of the TCR CDR3.

The chain has TRBV18 and TRBJ1-3; D may be TRBD1 (5 bases). The sample consisted of peripheral blood mononuclear cells (PBMCs), taken at new diagnosis, from a patient treated with antithyroid drugs. This clonotype was obtained from a man aged 30 to 45 with Graves disease. The CDR3: CASSRGVGAPSGNTIYF. CDR3 DNA: TGTGCCAGCTCACGAGGGGTCGGGGCTCCTTCTGGAAACACCATATATTTT. Full variable domain (rest looked up from reference TRBV18 and TRBJ1-3): NAGVMQNPRHLVRRRGQEARLRCSPMKGHSHVYWYRQLPEEGLKFMVYLQKENIIDESGMPKERFSAEFPKEGPSILRIQQVVRGDSAAYFCASSRGVGAPSGNTIYFGEGSWLTVV.